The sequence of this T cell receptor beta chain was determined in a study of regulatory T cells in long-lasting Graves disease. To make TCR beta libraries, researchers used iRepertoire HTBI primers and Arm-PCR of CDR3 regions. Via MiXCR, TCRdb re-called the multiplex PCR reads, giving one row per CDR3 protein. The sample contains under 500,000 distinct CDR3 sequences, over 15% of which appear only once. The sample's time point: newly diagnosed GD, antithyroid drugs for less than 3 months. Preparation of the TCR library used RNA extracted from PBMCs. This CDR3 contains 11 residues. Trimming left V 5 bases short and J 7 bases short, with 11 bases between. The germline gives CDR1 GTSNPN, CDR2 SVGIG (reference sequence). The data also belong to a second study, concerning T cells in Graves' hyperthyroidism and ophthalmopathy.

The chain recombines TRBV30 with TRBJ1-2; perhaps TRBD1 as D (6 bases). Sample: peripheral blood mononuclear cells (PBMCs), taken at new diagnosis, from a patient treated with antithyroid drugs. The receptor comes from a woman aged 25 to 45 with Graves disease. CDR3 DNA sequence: TGTGCCTGGTCGGGGGCTGGTGGCTACACCTTC. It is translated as CAWSGAGGYTF.